What follows describes a single T cell receptor (beta chain). Its antigen is still unknown. The data derive from a study of CD8+ T cells in alopecia areata. Turning to the study itself: A regimen of oral tofacitinib, 5 to 10 mg twice daily, was given to treated patients.

Treatment: oral pan-JAK inhibitor, 5-10 mg twice daily. Germline lookup yields CDR1 GTSNPN and CDR2 SVGIG (reference sequence). The CDR3 has 12 residues. Trimming cost V 1 base and J 2 bases, with 4 bases left between them. Sequencing used cDNA as its template, made by extracting RNA and reverse transcribing it. Repertoires were generated with immunoSEQ multiplex PCR, while TCRdb's copy carries only in-frame clones and drops some. The sample yields some 98,000 clones, 50% to 75% seen once. General study findings and limits: Tissue-resident alphabeta T cells belonging to normal skin likewise get sequenced within scalp specimens.

The specimen comprised CD8+ T cells sorted from blood, sampled at week 4, from a patient treated with tofacitinib. The V and J genes are TRBV30 and TRBJ2-3; D gene unclear. The sequence derives from a human donor with alopecia areata. CDR3 nucleotide sequence: TGTGCCTGGAGTGCGGACACAGATACGCAGTATTTT. Protein product: CAWSADTDTQYF.